One sample yielded the 12 T cell receptor beta chains listed below, sequenced in a study of blood T cells in healthy people across ages. The authors ran a second PCR of about 6 to 11 cycles using a sample-barcoded 5' primer and a J-beta primer mix. MiXCR was run by TCRdb on the 5' RACE reads, yielding one entry per CDR3 protein. The table includes 800,000 to 950,000 distinct CDR3 sequences, 25% to 35% detected once. This sample also belongs to another study, concerning T cells of mothers and their children.

The source material was blood. These TCRs come from a middle-aged woman in good health.

The V call is TRBV6-5, the J call TRBJ1-1; 9 bases fit TRBD1. The CDR3 runs 15 residues. The V and J ends lost 6 bases and 1 base, in that order; junction bases with no gene match: 6. Germline CDR1 MNHEY, CDR2 SVGAGI. The CDR3 coding sequence is TGTGCCAGCAGGCCAGGGGACAGGGAGAACACTGAAGCTTTCTTT. The encoded protein is CASRPGDRENTEAFF.

This clonotype was counted many times. This chain links TRBV6-1 with TRBJ2-1, with D possibly matching TRBD2 (5 bases). Germline V gives CDR1 MNHNS, CDR2 SASEGT. The CDR3 loop spans 15 amino acids. The germline V and J ends were trimmed by 1 base and 4 bases, with 11 bases remaining between them. The CDR3 reads CASSEGGSGYNEQFF. The CDR3 DNA follows: TGTGCCAGCAGTGAAGGAGGCAGCGGATACAATGAGCAGTTCTTC.

This sequence joins TRBV20-1 and TRBJ1-4; no firm D call. CDR3 size: 13 residues. V was cut by 5 bases and J by 5 bases, with 12 bases left in between. CDR1 DFQATT and CDR2 SNEGSKA come from the germline V gene (reference sequence). DNA of the CDR3: TGCAGTGCTCCCCCCCCGGGGAATGAAAAACTGTTTTTT. Translated: CSAPPPGNEKLFF.

This clonotype showed up just a few times. Written as DNA, the CDR3 is TGTGCCAGCATTATAGGGGCCAGGGGAAGGACTGAAGCTTTCTTT. Translating gives CASIIGARGRTEAFF. V is TRBV7-9 and J is TRBJ1-1; maybe TRBD1 (6 bases). The CDR3 is 15 residues long. V was cut by 7 bases and J by 5 bases, with 20 bases left in between. Looked up from germline, CDR1 is SEHNR and CDR2 is FQNEAQ (reference sequence). Complete variable domain (other parts from reference TRBV7-9 and TRBJ1-1): DTGVSQNPRHKITKRGQNVTFRCDPISEHNRLYWYRQTLGQGPEFLTYFQNEAQLEKSRLLSDRFSAERPKGSFSTLEIQRTEQGDSAMYLCASIIGARGRTEAFFGQGTRLTVV.

This clonotype was counted many times. The genes are TRBV6-2 or TRBV6-3 and TRBJ2-6; no definite D call. CDR3 size: 18 residues. The V and J ends lost 0 bases and 0 bases respectively, with 12 bases between them. CDR1 is MNHEY, CDR2 SVGEGT, per germline. Here the CDR3 reads CASSYSFDGYSGANVLTF. In nucleotides, the CDR3 is TGTGCCAGCAGTTACTCTTTCGACGGATACTCTGGGGCCAACGTCCTGACTTTC.

This clonotype was observed a few times. The chain couples TRBV29-1 to TRBJ1-5; no clear D. Trimming took off 0 bases at V and 3 bases at J, with 6 bases between the two ends. This CDR3 spans 13 amino acids. Germline V gene lookup returns CDR1 SQVTM and CDR2 ANQGSEA. The CDR3 sequence: CSVEDGVNQPQHF. Here the CDR3 DNA reads TGCAGCGTTGAAGATGGAGTCAATCAGCCCCAGCATTTT.

This rearrangement joins TRBV7-2 to TRBJ1-2, with D perhaps matching TRBD1 (6 bases). The germline CDR1 and CDR2 sequences are SGHTA and FQGNSA. The CDR3 has 14 amino acids. Trimming cost V 5 bases and J 4 bases, with 14 bases left between them. CDR3 DNA sequence: TGTGCCAGCAGCCCGACAGGCTACAGCTATGGCTACACCTTC. Translated, it gives CASSPTGYSYGYTF. The full variable domain, in which reference TRBV7-2 and TRBJ1-2 provide the parts outside the CDR3, is GAGVSQSPSNKVTEKGKDVELRCDPISGHTALYWYRQSLGQGLEFLIYFQGNSAPDKSGLPSDRFSAERTGGSVSTLTIQRTQQEDSAVYLCASSPTGYSYGYTFGSGTRLTVV.

This clonotype was observed a few times. This rearrangement joins TRBV5-1 to TRBJ2-2, with 7 nucleotides matching TRBD1. This CDR3 is 15 amino acids long. V lost 2 bases to trimming and J lost 13 bases; unmatched junction nucleotides: 14. The germline V gene encodes CDR1 SGHRS and CDR2 YFSETQ. CDR3 in DNA: TGCGCCAGCAGCTTTACAGGGGTCAACCCGGATGGGCTGTTTTTT. Translating it yields CASSFTGVNPDGLFF.

This clonotype showed up just a few times. The chain has TRBV5-5 and TRBJ1-1, with no clear D. CDR3 size: 16 residues. With 2 bases removed from V and 0 bases from J, the gap between germline ends came to 14 bases. Germline CDR1 reads SGHKS; CDR2 reads YYEKEE (reference sequence). CDR3 in DNA: TGTGCCAGCAGCTTTTTTAGTGGAACCATGAACACTGAAGCTTTCTTT. Its translation: CASSFFSGTMNTEAFF.

This clonotype has at least ten counts. DNA of the CDR3: TGCGCCAGCAGCTTGGAGGATGAGCAGTACTTC. Translating gives CASSLEDEQYF. The chain joins TRBV5-1 to TRBJ2-7; no clear D gene. The CDR3 has 11 amino acids. Trimming removed 0 bases from V and 7 bases from J, with 5 bases in between. The germline V gene has CDR1 SGHRS and CDR2 YFSETQ.

A remark on this clonotype: Just one base apart from a much larger clone, this may be a read error. The chain joins TRBV5-1 to TRBJ2-6; the D gene is possibly TRBD1 (5 bases). Germline values: CDR1 SGHRS, CDR2 YFSETQ. The CDR3 runs 14 residues. The V end lost 7 bases, the J end lost 4 bases, and 12 bases lay between the germline ends. The CDR3 sequence: CASAQGGGANVLTF. The CDR3 DNA follows: TGCGCCAGCGCCCAGGGTGGCGGGGCCAACGTCCTGACTTTC.

The chain combines TRBV20-1 with TRBJ2-4; TRBD2 matches 7 bases. V was clipped by 3 bases and J by 4 bases; unmatched bases: 6. The length of the CDR3 is 14 residues. Germline V lookup: CDR1 DFQATT, CDR2 SNEGSKA (reference sequence). The CDR3 here is CSARGGRTKNIQYF. Written as DNA, the CDR3 is TGCAGTGCTAGGGGGGGGAGGACAAAAAACATTCAGTACTTC.